This T cell receptor (beta chain) derives from a study of blood T cell repertoires in COVID-19. Study at large: Acute-phase and convalescent COVID-19 samples originated in the United States, Italy and Spain.

The length of the CDR3 is 14 residues. Germline-derived CDR1 and CDR2 are SGHRS and YFSETQ. V lost 0 bases and J lost 6, with 12 bases in between. Original processing notes: Nucleated cell counts were estimated from reference gene primer amplification. TCRdb's table, derived via immunoSEQ multiplex PCR, lists solely in-frame clones and lacks some. For V, J and clone size, that table is used; D and trimming come from the DNA. In the table there are some 250,000 clones, 86% of which are singletons. The chain recombines TRBV5-1 with TRBJ1-2, with D unresolved. Sequences were obtained from peripheral blood. The receptor comes from a woman aged 25-40 years who had recovered from COVID-19. The DNA of the CDR3 is TGCGCCAGCAGCTTGGCCGGGAGGGCCGATGGCTACACCTTC. Translated: CASSLAGRADGYTF. The full variable domain, in which reference TRBV5-1 and TRBJ1-2 provide the parts outside the CDR3, is KAGVTQTPRYLIKTRGQQVTLSCSPISGHRSVSWYQQTPGQGLQFLFEYFSETQRNKGNFPGRFSGRQFSNSRSEMNVSTLELGDSALYLCASSLAGRADGYTFGSGTRLTVV.